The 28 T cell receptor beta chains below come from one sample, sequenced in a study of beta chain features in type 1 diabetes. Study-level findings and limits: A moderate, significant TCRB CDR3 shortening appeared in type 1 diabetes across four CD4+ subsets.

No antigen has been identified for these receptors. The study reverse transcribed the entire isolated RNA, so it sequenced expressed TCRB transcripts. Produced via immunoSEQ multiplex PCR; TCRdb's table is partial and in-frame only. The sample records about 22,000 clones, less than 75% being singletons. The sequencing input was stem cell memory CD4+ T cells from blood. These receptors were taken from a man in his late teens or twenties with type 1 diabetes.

The CDR3 region has the DNA TGCAGCGTTGCCACGGGAAGCACAGATACGCAGTATTTT. Its translation: CSVATGSTDTQYF. V gene TRBV29-1 combines with J gene TRBJ2-3; tentatively, D is TRBD2 (5 bases). Trimming removed 4 bases at V and 0 bases at J, with 8 bases between. The CDR3 length is 13 residues. In germline, CDR1 is SQVTM, CDR2 ANQGSEA.

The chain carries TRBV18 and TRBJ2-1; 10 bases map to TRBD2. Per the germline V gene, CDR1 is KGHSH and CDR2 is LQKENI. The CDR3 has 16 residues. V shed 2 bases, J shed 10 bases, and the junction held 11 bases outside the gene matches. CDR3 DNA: TGTGCCAGCTCACCAAATCCTGGACTAGCGGTTAGAGAGCAGTTCTTC. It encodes CASSPNPGLAVREQFF.

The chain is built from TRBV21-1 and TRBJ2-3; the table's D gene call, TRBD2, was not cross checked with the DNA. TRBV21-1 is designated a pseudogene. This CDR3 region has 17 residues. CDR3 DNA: TGTGCCAGCAGCCCCCCTCTTCGGACTAGTTTGTCCGATACGCAGTATTTT. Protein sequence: CASSPPLRTSLSDTQYF.

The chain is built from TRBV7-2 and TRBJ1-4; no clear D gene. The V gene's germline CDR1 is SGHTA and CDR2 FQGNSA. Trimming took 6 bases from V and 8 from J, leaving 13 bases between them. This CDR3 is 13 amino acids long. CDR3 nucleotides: TGTGCCAGCAGTGGGAGACGAGGGGAAAAACTGTTTTTT. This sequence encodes CASSGRRGEKLFF.

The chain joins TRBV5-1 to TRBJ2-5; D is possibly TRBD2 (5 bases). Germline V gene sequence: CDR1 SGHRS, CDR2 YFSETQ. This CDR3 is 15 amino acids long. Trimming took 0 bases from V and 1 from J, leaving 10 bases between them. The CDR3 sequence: CASSLVSAAQETQYF. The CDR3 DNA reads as TGCGCCAGCAGCTTGGTATCAGCGGCCCAAGAGACCCAGTACTTC.

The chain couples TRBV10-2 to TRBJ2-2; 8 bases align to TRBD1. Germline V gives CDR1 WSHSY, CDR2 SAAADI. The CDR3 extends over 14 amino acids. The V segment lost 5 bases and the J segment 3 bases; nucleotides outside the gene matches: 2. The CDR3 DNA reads TGCGCCAGCAGTAGACAGGGGTACACCGGGGAGCTGTTTTTT. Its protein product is CASSRQGYTGELFF.

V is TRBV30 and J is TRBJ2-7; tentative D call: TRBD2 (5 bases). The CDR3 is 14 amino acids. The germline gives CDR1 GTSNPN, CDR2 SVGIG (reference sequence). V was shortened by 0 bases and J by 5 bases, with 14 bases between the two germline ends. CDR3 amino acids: CAWSVRGIGNEQYF. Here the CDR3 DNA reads TGTGCCTGGAGTGTACGAGGGATAGGGAACGAGCAGTACTTC. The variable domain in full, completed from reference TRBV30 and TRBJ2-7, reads SQTIHQWPATLVQPVGSPLSLECTVEGTSNPNLYWYRQAAGRGLQLLFYSVGIGQISSEVPQNLSASRPQDRQFILSSKKLLLSDSGFYLCAWSVRGIGNEQYFGPGTRLTVT.

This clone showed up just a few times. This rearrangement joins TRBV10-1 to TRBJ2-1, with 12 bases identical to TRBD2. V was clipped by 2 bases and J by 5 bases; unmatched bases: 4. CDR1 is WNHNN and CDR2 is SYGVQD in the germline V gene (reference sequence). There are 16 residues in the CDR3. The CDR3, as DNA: TGCGCCAGCAGTGAGCCTAGGACTAGCGGGGACAATGAGCAGTTCTTC. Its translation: CASSEPRTSGDNEQFF.

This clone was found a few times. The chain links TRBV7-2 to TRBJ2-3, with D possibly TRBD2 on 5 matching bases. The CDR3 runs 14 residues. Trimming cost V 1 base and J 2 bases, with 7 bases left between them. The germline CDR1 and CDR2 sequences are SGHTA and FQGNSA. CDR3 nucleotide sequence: TGTGCCAGCAGCTTAGGAGGGCCCACAGATACGCAGTATTTT. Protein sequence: CASSLGGPTDTQYF.

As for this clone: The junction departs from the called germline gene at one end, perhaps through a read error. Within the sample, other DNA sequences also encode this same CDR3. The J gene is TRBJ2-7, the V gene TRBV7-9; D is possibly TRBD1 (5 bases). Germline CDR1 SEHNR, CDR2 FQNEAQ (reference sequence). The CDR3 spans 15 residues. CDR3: CASTKFDNRPYEQYF. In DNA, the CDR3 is TGTGCCAGCACCAAATTCGATAACAGGCCTTACGAGCAATACTTC. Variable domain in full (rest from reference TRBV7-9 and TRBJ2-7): DTGVSQNPRHKITKRGQNVTFRCDPISEHNRLYWYRQTLGQGPEFLTYFQNEAQLEKSRLLSDRFSAERPKGSFSTLEIQRTEQGDSAMYLCASTKFDNRPYEQYFGPGTRLTVT.

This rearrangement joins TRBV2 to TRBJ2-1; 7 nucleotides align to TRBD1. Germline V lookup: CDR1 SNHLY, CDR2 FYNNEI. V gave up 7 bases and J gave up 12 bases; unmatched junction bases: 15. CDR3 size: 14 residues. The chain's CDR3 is CASTSQDRSRLQFF. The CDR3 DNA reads TGTGCCAGCACCTCTCAGGACAGGTCGCGGTTGCAGTTCTTC.

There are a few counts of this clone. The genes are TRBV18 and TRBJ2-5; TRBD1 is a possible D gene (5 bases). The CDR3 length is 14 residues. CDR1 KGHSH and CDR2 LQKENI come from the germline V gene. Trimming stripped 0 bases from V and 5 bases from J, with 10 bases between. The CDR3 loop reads CASSPPLGVETQYF. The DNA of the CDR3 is TGTGCCAGCTCACCACCGTTAGGGGTCGAGACCCAGTACTTC.

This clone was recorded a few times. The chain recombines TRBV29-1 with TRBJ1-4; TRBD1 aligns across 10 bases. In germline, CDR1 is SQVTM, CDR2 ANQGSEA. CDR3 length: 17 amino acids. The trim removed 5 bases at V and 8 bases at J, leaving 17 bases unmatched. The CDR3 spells CSVTGTGVFFTREKLFF. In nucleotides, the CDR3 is TGCAGCGTTACCGGGACAGGGGTTTTCTTTACTCGAGAAAAACTGTTTTTT.

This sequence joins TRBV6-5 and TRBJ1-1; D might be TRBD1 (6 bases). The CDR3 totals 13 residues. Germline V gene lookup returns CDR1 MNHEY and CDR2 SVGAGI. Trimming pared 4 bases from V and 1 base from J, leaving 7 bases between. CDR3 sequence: CASSWTANTEAFF. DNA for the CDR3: TGTGCCAGCAGTTGGACAGCGAACACTGAAGCTTTCTTT.

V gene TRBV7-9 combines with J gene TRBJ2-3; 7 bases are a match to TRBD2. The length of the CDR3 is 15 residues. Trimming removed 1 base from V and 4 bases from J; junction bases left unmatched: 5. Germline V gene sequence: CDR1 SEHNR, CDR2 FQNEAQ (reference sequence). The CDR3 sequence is CASSLVEAGADTQYF. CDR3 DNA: TGTGCCAGCAGCTTAGTAGAGGCGGGAGCAGATACGCAGTATTTT.

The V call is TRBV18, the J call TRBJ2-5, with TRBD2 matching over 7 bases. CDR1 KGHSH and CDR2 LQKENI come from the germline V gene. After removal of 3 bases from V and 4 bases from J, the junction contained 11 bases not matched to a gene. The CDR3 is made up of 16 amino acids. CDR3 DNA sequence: TGTGCCAGCTCACCTCCGGGACTAAGGATCGGAGAGACCCAGTACTTC. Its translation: CASSPPGLRIGETQYF.

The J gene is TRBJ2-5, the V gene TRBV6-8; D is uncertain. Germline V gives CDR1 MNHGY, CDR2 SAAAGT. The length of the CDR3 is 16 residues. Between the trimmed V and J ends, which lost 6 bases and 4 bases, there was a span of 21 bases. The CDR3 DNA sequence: TGTGCCAGCAGGCCACCAGTTAGAACTACGCGAGAGACCCAGTACTTC. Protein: CASRPPVRTTRETQYF.

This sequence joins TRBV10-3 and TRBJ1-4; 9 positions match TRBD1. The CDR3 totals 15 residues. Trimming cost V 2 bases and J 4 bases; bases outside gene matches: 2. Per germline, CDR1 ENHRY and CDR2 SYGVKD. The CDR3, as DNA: TGTGCCATCAGTGAGGGACAGGGGAATAATGAAAAACTGTTTTTT. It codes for CAISEGQGNNEKLFF.

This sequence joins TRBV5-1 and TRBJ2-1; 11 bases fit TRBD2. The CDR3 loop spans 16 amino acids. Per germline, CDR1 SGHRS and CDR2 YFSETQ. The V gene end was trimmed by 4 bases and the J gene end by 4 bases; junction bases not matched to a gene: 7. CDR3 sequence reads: CASSALGTSGYNEQFF. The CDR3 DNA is TGCGCCAGCAGCGCACTCGGGACTAGCGGATACAATGAGCAGTTCTTC.

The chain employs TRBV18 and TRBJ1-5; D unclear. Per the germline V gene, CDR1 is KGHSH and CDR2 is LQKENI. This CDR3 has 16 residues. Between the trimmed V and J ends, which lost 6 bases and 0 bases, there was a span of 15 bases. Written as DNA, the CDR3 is TGTGCCAGCTCCCGCGGGAAGGGTACTAGCAATCAGCCCCAGCATTTT. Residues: CASSRGKGTSNQPQHF.

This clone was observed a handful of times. CDR3 nucleotides: TGTGCCAGCAGCACTCAACGCGGGGCCGGGGAGCTGTTTTTT. Translation gives CASSTQRGAGELFF. The chain employs TRBV7-2 and TRBJ2-2; D possibly corresponds to TRBD2 (6 bases). CDR1 and CDR2 from the germline V gene are SGHTA and FQGNSA. This CDR3 has 14 amino acids. The ends were cut back, 5 bases at V and 6 bases at J, with 13 bases in the middle. Supplemented by reference TRBV7-2 and TRBJ2-2, the full variable domain reads GAGVSQSPSNKVTEKGKDVELRCDPISGHTALYWYRQSLGQGLEFLIYFQGNSAPDKSGLPSDRFSAERTGGSVSTLTIQRTQQEDSAVYLCASSTQRGAGELFFGEGSRLTVL.

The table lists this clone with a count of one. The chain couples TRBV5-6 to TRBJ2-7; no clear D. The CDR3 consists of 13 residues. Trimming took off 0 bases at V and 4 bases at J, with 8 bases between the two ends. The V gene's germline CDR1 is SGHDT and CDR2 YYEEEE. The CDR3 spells CASSLEMLYEQYF. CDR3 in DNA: TGTGCCAGCAGCTTGGAGATGCTATACGAGCAGTACTTC.

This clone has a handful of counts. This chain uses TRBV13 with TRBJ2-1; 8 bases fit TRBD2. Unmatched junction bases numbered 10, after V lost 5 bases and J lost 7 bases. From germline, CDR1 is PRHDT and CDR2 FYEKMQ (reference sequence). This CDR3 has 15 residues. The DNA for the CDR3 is TGTGCCAGCAGCCCTCGGGAGGGGGGGAGGAATGAGCAGTTCTTC. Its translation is CASSPREGGRNEQFF.

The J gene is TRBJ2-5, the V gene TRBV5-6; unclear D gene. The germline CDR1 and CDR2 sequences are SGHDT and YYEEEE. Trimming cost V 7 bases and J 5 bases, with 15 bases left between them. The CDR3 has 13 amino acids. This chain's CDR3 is CASLRVFDETQYF. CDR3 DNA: TGTGCCAGCTTGCGAGTTTTTGATGAGACCCAGTACTTC. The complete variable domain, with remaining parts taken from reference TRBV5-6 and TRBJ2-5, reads DAGVTQSPTHLIKTRGQQVTLRCSPKSGHDTVSWYQQALGQGPQFIFQYYEEEERQRGNFPDRFSGHQFPNYSSELNVNALLLGDSALYLCASLRVFDETQYFGPGTRLLVL.

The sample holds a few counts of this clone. The CDR3 loop is CASSPMGAPGELFF. CDR3 bases: TGCGCCAGTTCACCTATGGGGGCCCCCGGGGAGCTGTTTTTT. This chain links TRBV5-1 with TRBJ2-2; D perhaps matches TRBD1 (6 bases). Germline V CDR1 and CDR2: SGHRS, YFSETQ. The CDR3 spans 14 residues. V lost 8 bases to trimming and J lost 6 bases, with 17 bases between them.

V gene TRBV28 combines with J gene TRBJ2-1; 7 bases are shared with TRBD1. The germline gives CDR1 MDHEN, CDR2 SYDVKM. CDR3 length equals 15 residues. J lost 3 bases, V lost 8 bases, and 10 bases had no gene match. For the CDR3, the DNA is TGTGCCAGCTCCCCCCCAGGGGGATACTACAATGAGCAGTTCTTC. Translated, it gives CASSPPGGYYNEQFF.

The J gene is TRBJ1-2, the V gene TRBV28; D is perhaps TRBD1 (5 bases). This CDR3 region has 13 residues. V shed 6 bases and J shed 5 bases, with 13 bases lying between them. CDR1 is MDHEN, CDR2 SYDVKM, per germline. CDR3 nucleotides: TGTGCCAGCAGGGGGGGGGAAAAGTATGGCTACACCTTC. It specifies CASRGGEKYGYTF.

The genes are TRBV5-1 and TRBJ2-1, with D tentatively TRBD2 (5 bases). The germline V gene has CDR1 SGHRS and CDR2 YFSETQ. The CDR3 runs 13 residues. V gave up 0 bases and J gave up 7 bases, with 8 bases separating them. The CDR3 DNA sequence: TGCGCCAGCAGCTTGGGGGGAGAGAATGAGCAGTTCTTC. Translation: CASSLGGENEQFF.